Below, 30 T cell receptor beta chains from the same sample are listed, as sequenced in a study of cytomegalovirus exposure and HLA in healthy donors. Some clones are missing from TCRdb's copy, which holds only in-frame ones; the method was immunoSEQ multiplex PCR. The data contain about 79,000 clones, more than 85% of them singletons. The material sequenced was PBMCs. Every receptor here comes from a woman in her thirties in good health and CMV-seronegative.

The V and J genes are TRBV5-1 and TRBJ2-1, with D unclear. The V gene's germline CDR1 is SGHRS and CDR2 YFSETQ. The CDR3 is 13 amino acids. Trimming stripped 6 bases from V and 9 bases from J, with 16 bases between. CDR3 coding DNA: TGCGCCAGCATGTTGGCCTACTCGGGTGAGCAGTTCTTC. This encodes CASMLAYSGEQFF. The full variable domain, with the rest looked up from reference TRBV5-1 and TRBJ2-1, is KAGVTQTPRYLIKTRGQQVTLSCSPISGHRSVSWYQQTPGQGLQFLFEYFSETQRNKGNFPGRFSGRQFSNSRSEMNVSTLELGDSALYLCASMLAYSGEQFFGPGTRLTVL.

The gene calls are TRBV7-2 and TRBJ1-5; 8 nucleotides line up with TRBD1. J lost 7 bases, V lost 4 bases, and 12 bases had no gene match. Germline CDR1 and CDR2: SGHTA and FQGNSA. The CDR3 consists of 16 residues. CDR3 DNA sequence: TGTGCCAGCAGCTCTCTGGGGGCAGGGGGCTACCAGCCCCAGCATTTT. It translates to CASSSLGAGGYQPQHF.

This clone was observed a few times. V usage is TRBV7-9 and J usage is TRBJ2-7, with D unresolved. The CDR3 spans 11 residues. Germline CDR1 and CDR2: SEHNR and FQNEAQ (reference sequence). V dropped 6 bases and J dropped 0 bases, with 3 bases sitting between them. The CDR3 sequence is CASSISYEQYF. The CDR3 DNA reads TGTGCCAGCAGTATCTCCTACGAGCAGTACTTC.

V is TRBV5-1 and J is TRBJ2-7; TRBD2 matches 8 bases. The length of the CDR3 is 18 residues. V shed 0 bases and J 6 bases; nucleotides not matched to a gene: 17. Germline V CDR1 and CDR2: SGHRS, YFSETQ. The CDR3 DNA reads TGCGCCAGCAGCTTGGCTAACGGGGGGGGACCCGGGGCCTTCGAGCAGTACTTC. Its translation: CASSLANGGGPGAFEQYF.

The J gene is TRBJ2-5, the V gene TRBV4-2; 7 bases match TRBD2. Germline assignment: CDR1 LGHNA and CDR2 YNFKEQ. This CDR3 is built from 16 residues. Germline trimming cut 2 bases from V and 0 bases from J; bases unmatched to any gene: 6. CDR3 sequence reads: CASSQSSGSYQETQYF. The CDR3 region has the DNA TGTGCCAGCAGCCAAAGTAGCGGGTCGTACCAAGAGACCCAGTACTTC.

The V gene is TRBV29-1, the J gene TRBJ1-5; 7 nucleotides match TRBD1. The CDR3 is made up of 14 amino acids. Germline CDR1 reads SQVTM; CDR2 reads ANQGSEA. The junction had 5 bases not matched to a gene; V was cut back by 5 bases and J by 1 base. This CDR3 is CSVLEGGSNQPQHF. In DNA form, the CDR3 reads TGCAGCGTTTTGGAAGGGGGCAGCAATCAGCCCCAGCATTTT.

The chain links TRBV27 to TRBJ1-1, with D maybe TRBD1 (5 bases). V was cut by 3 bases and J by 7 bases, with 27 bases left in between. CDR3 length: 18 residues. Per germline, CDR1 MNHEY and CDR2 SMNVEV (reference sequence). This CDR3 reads CASSLIIPKEGKEDEAFF. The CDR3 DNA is TGTGCCAGCAGTTTGATAATCCCCAAGGAGGGGAAAGAGGATGAAGCTTTCTTT.

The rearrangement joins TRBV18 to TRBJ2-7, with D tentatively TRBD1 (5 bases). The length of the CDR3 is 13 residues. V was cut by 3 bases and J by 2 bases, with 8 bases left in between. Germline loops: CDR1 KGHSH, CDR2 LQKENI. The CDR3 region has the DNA TGTGCCAGCTCACCCACAGGAACCTACGAGCAGTACTTC. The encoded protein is CASSPTGTYEQYF.

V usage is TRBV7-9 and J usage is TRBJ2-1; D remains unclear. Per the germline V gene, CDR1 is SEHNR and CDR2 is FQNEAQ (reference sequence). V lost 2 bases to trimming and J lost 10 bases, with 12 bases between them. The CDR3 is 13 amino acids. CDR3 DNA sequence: TGTGCCAGCAGCTTAAGCCCCGTGCCCGAGCAGTTCTTC. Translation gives CASSLSPVPEQFF.

CDR3 in DNA: TGTGCCAGCGCCGGGACAGGGGTAGTCCGGGCTAATGAAAAACTGTTTTTT. Its translation: CASAGTGVVRANEKLFF. The chain has TRBV28 and TRBJ1-4; the match to TRBD1 covers 10 bases. CDR3 length: 17 residues. The germline CDR1 and CDR2 sequences are MDHEN and SYDVKM. V lost 8 bases, J lost 3 bases, and 12 bases stayed unmatched.

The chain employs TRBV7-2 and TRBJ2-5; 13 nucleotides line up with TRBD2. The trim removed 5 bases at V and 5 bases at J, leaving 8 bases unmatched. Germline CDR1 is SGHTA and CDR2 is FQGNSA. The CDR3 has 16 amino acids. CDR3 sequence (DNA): TGTGCCAGCAGCCCCCGACTAGCGGGGGGTAAGGAGACCCAGTACTTC. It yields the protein CASSPRLAGGKETQYF.

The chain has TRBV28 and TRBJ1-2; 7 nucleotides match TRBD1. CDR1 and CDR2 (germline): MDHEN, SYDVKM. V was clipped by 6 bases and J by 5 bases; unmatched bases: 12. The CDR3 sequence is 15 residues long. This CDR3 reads CASRSGTAYTYGYTF. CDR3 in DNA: TGTGCCAGCAGGTCCGGGACAGCCTATACTTATGGCTACACCTTC.

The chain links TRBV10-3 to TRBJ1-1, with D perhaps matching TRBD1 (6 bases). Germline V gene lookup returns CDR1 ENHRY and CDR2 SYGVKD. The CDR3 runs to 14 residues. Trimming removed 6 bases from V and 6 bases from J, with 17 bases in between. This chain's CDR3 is CAISEKQGAAEAFF. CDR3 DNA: TGTGCCATCAGCGAAAAACAGGGTGCCGCTGAAGCTTTCTTT.

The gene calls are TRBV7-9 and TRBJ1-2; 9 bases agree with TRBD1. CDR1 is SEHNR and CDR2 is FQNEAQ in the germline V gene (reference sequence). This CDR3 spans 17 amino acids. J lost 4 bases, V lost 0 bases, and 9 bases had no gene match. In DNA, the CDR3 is TGTGCCAGCAGCTTAGCCTCCCCACAGGGGGCGGCCTATGGCTACACCTTC. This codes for CASSLASPQGAAYGYTF.

CDR3 DNA sequence: TGTGCCAGCAGTCCCGGACAGGTCACAGATACGCAGTATTTT. It yields the protein CASSPGQVTDTQYF. The chain has TRBV28 and TRBJ2-3; the match to TRBD1 covers 7 bases. The length of the CDR3 is 14 residues. V was clipped by 5 bases and J by 2 bases; unmatched bases: 4. Germline CDR1 reads MDHEN; CDR2 reads SYDVKM.

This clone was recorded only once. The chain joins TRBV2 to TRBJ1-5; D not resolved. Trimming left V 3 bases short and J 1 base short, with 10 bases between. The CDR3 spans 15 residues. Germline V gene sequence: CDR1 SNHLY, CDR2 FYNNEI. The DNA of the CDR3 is TGTGCCAGCAGTGAGCCCGGGGTCAGCAATCAGCCCCAGCATTTT. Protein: CASSEPGVSNQPQHF. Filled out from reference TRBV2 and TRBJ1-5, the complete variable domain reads EPEVTQTPSHQVTQMGQEVILRCVPISNHLYFYWYRQILGQKVEFLVSFYNNEISEKSEIFDDQFSVERPDGSNFTLKIRSTKLEDSAMYFCASSEPGVSNQPQHFGDGTRLSIL.

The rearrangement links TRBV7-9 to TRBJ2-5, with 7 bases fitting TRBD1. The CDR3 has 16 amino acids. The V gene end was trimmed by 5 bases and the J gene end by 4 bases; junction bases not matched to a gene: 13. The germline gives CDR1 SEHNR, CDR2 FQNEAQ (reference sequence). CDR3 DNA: TGTGCCAGCAGCCACCGACGACAGGGTGTAGGAGAGACCCAGTACTTC. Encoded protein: CASSHRRQGVGETQYF.

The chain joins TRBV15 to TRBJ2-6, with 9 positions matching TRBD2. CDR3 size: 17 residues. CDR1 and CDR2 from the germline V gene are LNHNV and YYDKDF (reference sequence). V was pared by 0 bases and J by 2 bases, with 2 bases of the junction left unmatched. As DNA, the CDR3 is TGTGCCACCAGCAGAGATGCGGGAGGGCCTGGGGCCAACGTCCTGACTTTC. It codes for CATSRDAGGPGANVLTF.

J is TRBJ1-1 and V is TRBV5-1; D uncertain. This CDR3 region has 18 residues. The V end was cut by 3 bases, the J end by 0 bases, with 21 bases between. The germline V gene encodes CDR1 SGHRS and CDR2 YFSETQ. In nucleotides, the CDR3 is TGCGCCAGCAGCTCCGTTAGGCCCGCAGGCCCCCTGAACACTGAAGCTTTCTTT. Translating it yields CASSSVRPAGPLNTEAFF.

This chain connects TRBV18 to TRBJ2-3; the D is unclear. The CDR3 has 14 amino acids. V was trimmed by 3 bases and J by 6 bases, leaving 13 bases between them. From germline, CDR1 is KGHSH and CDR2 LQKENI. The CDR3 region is CASSPPSARDTQYF. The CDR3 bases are TGTGCCAGCTCACCCCCTTCGGCTAGGGATACGCAGTATTTT.

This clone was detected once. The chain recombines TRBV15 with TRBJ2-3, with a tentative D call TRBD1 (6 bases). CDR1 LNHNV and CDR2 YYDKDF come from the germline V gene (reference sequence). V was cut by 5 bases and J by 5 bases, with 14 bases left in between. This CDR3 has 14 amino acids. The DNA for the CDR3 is TGTGCCACCAGCGACAGGCGAAAGCAAGATACGCAGTATTTT. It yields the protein CATSDRRKQDTQYF.

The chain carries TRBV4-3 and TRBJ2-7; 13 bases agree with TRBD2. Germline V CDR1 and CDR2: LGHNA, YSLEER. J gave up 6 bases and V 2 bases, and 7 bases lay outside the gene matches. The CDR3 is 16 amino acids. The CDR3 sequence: CASSQQLAGGPGEQYF. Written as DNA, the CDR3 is TGCGCCAGCAGCCAACAACTAGCGGGGGGGCCTGGCGAGCAGTACTTC.

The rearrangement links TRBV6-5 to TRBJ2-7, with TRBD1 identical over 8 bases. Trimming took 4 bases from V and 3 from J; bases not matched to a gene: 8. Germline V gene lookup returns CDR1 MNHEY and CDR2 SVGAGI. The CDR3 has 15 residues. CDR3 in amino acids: CASSSQDRAFYEQYF. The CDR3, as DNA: TGTGCCAGCAGTTCCCAGGACAGGGCTTTCTACGAGCAGTACTTC.

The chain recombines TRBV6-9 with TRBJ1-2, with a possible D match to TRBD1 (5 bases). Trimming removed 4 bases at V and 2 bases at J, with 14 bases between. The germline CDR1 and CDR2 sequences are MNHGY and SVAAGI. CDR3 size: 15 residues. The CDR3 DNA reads TGTGCCAGCAGTTCACCAGCGGAGGGGAACTATGGCTACACCTTC. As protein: CASSSPAEGNYGYTF.

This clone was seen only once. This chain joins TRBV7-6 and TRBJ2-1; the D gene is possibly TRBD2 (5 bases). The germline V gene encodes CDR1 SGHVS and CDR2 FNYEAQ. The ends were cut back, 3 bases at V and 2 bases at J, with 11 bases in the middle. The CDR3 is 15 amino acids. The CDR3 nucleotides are TGTGCCAGCAGCTTCGAGCGGATTCCCTACAATGAGCAGTTCTTC. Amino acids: CASSFERIPYNEQFF.

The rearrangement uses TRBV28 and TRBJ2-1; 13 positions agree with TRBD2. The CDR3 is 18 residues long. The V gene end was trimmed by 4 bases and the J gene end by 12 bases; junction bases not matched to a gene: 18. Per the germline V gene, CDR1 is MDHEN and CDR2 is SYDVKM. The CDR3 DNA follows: TGTGCCAGCAGTTCTTTTGGGACTAGCGGGGCCCCCCCTTGGGTGCAGTTCTTC. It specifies CASSSFGTSGAPPWVQFF.

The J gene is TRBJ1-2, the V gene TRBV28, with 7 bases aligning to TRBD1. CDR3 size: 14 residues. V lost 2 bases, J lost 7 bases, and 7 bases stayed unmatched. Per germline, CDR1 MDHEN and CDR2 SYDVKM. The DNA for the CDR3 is TGTGCCAGCAGTTTAGGGGGGACAGCGAGTGGCTACACCTTC. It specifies CASSLGGTASGYTF.

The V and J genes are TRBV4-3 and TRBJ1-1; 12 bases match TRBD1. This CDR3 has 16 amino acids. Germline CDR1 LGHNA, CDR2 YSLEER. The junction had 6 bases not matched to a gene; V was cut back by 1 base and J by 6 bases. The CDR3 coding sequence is TGCGCCAGCAGCCAAGTTTGGGACAGGGGGCCCCCTGAAGCTTTCTTT. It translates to CASSQVWDRGPPEAFF.

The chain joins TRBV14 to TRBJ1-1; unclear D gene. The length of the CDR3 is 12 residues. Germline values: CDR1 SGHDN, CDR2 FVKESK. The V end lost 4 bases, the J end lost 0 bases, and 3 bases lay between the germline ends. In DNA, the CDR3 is TGTGCCAGCAGCCGAGTGAACACTGAAGCTTTCTTT. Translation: CASSRVNTEAFF.

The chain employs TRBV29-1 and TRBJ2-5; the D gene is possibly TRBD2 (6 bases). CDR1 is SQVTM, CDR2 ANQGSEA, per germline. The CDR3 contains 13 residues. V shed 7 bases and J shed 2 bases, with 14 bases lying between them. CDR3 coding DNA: TGCAGCGCACCCGCGGGGCTTCAAGAGACCCAGTACTTC. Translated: CSAPAGLQETQYF. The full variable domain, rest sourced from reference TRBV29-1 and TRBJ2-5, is SAVISQKPSRDICQRGTSLTIQCQVDSQVTMMFWYRQQPGQSLTLIATANQGSEATYESGFVIDKFPISRPNLTFSTLTVSNMSPEDSSIYLCSAPAGLQETQYFGPGTRLLVL.